Below, 30 T cell receptor beta chains from the same sample are listed, as sequenced in a study of T cell changes during pregnancy in multiple sclerosis. The repertoire was sequenced with immunoSEQ multiplex PCR; TCRdb's copy has only in-frame clones and lacks some. The table lists 90,000 to 120,000 clones, 85% to 95% of them singletons. This sample comprised peripheral blood, obtained before pregnancy. Source of these receptors: a female donor with multiple sclerosis, enrolled in a pregnancy study.

This clone was counted only a few times. The gene calls are TRBV7-9 and TRBJ2-7; 9 positions match TRBD2. V shed 4 bases and J 4 bases; nucleotides not matched to a gene: 5. Germline V lookup: CDR1 SEHNR, CDR2 FQNEAQ (reference sequence). The CDR3 has 14 residues. The CDR3: CASSSAGGPYEQYF. The CDR3 nucleotides read TGTGCCAGCAGCTCTGCGGGAGGGCCTTACGAGCAGTACTTC. The full variable domain, in which reference TRBV7-9 and TRBJ2-7 provide the parts outside the CDR3, is DTGVSQNPRHKITKRGQNVTFRCDPISEHNRLYWYRQTLGQGPEFLTYFQNEAQLEKSRLLSDRFSAERPKGSFSTLEIQRTEQGDSAMYLCASSSAGGPYEQYFGPGTRLTVT.

This clone was seen just once. V usage is TRBV11-3 and J usage is TRBJ1-1, with D perhaps matching TRBD1 (5 bases). Germline V gene data show CDR1 as SGHNT and CDR2 as YENEEA. Trimming pared 3 bases from V and 4 bases from J, leaving 9 bases between. The CDR3 covers 13 residues. The CDR3 DNA sequence: TGTGCCAGCAGCTTGGGGCCAGGCACTGAAGCTTTCTTT. Protein sequence: CASSLGPGTEAFF. The full variable domain, its missing parts supplied by reference TRBV11-3 and TRBJ1-1, is EAGVVQSPRYKIIEKKQPVAFWCNPISGHNTLYWYLQNLGQGPELLIRYENEEAVDDSQLPKDRFSAERLKGVDSTLKIQPAELGDSAVYLCASSLGPGTEAFFGQGTRLTVV.

The chain carries TRBV5-6 and TRBJ2-2; D remains ambiguous. V was trimmed by 5 bases and J by 5 bases, leaving 10 bases between them. The V gene's germline CDR1 is SGHDT and CDR2 YYEEEE. The length of the CDR3 is 13 residues. CDR3 sequence: CASSSVLTGELFF. The DNA for the CDR3 is TGTGCCAGCAGTTCCGTTTTGACCGGGGAGCTGTTTTTT.

This clone was seen once. V usage is TRBV19 and J usage is TRBJ2-7; 9 nucleotides align to TRBD2. The V and J ends lost 5 bases and 2 bases, in that order; junction bases with no gene match: 7. This CDR3 comprises 15 residues. Per germline, CDR1 LNHDA and CDR2 SQIVND (reference sequence). CDR3 protein: CASSPNSGGAYEQYF. CDR3 DNA sequence: TGTGCCAGTAGTCCTAATAGCGGGGGTGCCTACGAGCAGTACTTC.

The chain is built from TRBV19 and TRBJ2-3; 10 bases fit TRBD1. V was clipped by 3 bases and J by 1 base; unmatched bases: 1. CDR1 LNHDA and CDR2 SQIVND come from the germline V gene (reference sequence). The CDR3 has 15 amino acids. CDR3 sequence: CASSMTGGGTDTQYF. CDR3 DNA: TGTGCCAGTAGTATGACAGGGGGCGGCACAGATACGCAGTATTTT.

Only a few counts were recorded for this clone. The chain recombines TRBV9 with TRBJ1-2, with D hard to call. CDR3 size: 14 residues. The germline CDR1 and CDR2 sequences are SGDLS and YYNGEE. V lost 4 bases and J lost 6, with 16 bases in between. The DNA for the CDR3 is TGTGCCAGCAGCCCCCGGGCGGGGAAGCATGGCTACACCTTC. Translated: CASSPRAGKHGYTF.

The chain combines TRBV2 with TRBJ1-2, with a possible D match to TRBD1 (5 bases). Per the germline V gene, CDR1 is SNHLY and CDR2 is FYNNEI. The CDR3 is 13 amino acids. V lost 3 bases and J lost 3, with 8 bases in between. The CDR3 DNA follows: TGTGCCAGCAGTGAGGGAGGGGACTATGGCTACACCTTC. This codes for CASSEGGDYGYTF.

In this sample, this clone turned up once. V gene TRBV7-9 combines with J gene TRBJ1-2; tentatively, D is TRBD1 (5 bases). With 7 bases removed from V and 4 bases from J, the gap between germline ends came to 19 bases. The length of the CDR3 is 15 residues. The germline gives CDR1 SEHNR, CDR2 FQNEAQ (reference sequence). The CDR3 protein is CASKTDSPLPYGYTF. The CDR3 DNA reads TGTGCCAGCAAGACCGACAGCCCGCTCCCCTATGGCTACACCTTC.

This clone was seen a few times. This rearrangement joins TRBV7-9 to TRBJ2-7, with TRBD2 matching 8 bases. CDR1 is SEHNR and CDR2 is FQNEAQ in the germline V gene (reference sequence). This CDR3 region has 15 residues. Losses at the gene ends were 1 base for V and 1 base for J; bases not matched to a gene: 3. The CDR3 region is CASSLGGLGSYEQYF. CDR3 DNA sequence: TGTGCCAGCAGCTTAGGGGGACTAGGTTCCTACGAGCAGTACTTC.

The J gene is TRBJ2-3, the V gene TRBV2; 7 bases align to TRBD1. The V gene's germline CDR1 is SNHLY and CDR2 FYNNEI. CDR3 length: 15 amino acids. V gave up 2 bases and J gave up 1 base; unmatched junction bases: 3. This chain's CDR3 is CASSEQGDRTDTQYF. CDR3 sequence (DNA): TGTGCCAGCAGTGAACAGGGGGACCGCACAGATACGCAGTATTTT.

The rearrangement links TRBV5-1 to TRBJ2-3, with 7 bases aligning to TRBD1. The CDR3 is 15 residues long. V was pared by 7 bases and J by 6 bases, with 14 bases of the junction left unmatched. Germline loops: CDR1 SGHRS, CDR2 YFSETQ. The CDR3 here is CASETGVDIGDTQYF. Here the CDR3 DNA reads TGCGCCAGCGAAACAGGGGTGGACATTGGGGATACGCAGTATTTT.

The V call is TRBV4-1, the J call TRBJ2-7, with D perhaps matching TRBD2 (6 bases). CDR1 is MGHRA and CDR2 is YSYEKL in the germline V gene. The CDR3 has 17 residues. V lost 2 bases and J 3 bases, leaving 20 bases between the germline ends. CDR3 bases: TGCGCCAGCAGCCAAACAGTTGGGGGGTGGGGAGACTACGAGCAGTACTTC. Translating gives CASSQTVGGWGDYEQYF.

The rearrangement links TRBV11-3 to TRBJ2-1; TRBD2 aligns across 15 bases. CDR1 is SGHNT, CDR2 YENEEA, per germline. The J segment lost 15 bases and the V segment lost 3 bases, leaving 6 bases of the junction unmatched. The CDR3 runs 14 residues. CDR3 bases: TGTGCCAGCAGCTTGGGACTAGCGGGAGGCCCTCCGTTCTTC. Protein product: CASSLGLAGGPPFF. Supplemented by reference TRBV11-3 and TRBJ2-1, the full variable domain reads EAGVVQSPRYKIIEKKQPVAFWCNPISGHNTLYWYLQNLGQGPELLIRYENEEAVDDSQLPKDRFSAERLKGVDSTLKIQPAELGDSAVYLCASSLGLAGGPPFFGPGTRLTVL.

This clone was counted once. This chain uses TRBV28 with TRBJ2-6, with D maybe TRBD1 (5 bases). V gave up 10 bases and J gave up 2 bases, with 15 bases separating them. The CDR3 has 15 residues. Germline-derived CDR1 and CDR2 are MDHEN and SYDVKM. This chain's CDR3 is CATTLRVTGANVLTF. The CDR3 region has the DNA TGTGCCACCACCCTCAGGGTTACTGGGGCCAACGTCCTGACTTTC.

The chain joins TRBV27 to TRBJ1-2, with TRBD1 identical over 8 bases. The germline V gene encodes CDR1 MNHEY and CDR2 SMNVEV (reference sequence). The CDR3 extends over 18 amino acids. V was clipped by 3 bases and J by 0 bases; unmatched bases: 12. DNA of the CDR3: TGTGCCAGCAGTTTTTTCCTAACAACCAGGGGGCCTAACTATGGCTACACCTTC. It encodes CASSFFLTTRGPNYGYTF.

The V call is TRBV5-4, the J call TRBJ2-1, with 9 bases fitting TRBD2. The CDR3 extends over 15 amino acids. The V segment lost 4 bases and the J segment 3 bases; nucleotides outside the gene matches: 5. Germline V CDR1 and CDR2: SGHNT, YYREEE (reference sequence). The CDR3 DNA sequence: TGTGCCAGCAGCCGCGCGGGAGGGAACTACAATGAGCAGTTCTTC. Encoded protein: CASSRAGGNYNEQFF.

This clone was observed a single time. The CDR3 sequence: CASSFPIQDSSTDTQYF. In nucleotides, the CDR3 is TGTGCCAGCAGTTTCCCAATCCAAGACAGTAGCACAGATACGCAGTATTTT. The rearrangement links TRBV28 to TRBJ2-3, with D tentatively TRBD1 (5 bases). The CDR3 contains 17 residues. V dropped 3 bases and J dropped 0 bases, with 16 bases sitting between them. Germline V gene data show CDR1 as MDHEN and CDR2 as SYDVKM.

V is TRBV5-4 and J is TRBJ2-7; TRBD1 agrees at 8 bases. Germline V gives CDR1 SGHNT, CDR2 YYREEE (reference sequence). The J segment lost 2 bases and the V segment lost 4 bases, leaving 5 bases of the junction unmatched. The CDR3 covers 14 residues. The CDR3 sequence: CASSPGTGAYEQYF. The CDR3 DNA reads as TGTGCCAGCAGCCCCGGGACAGGCGCCTACGAGCAGTACTTC. Using reference TRBV5-4 and TRBJ2-7 for the parts outside the CDR3, the full variable domain is ETGVTQSPTHLIKTRGQQVTLRCSSQSGHNTVSWYQQALGQGPQFIFQYYREEENGRGNFPPRFSGLQFPNYSSELNVNALELDDSALYLCASSPGTGAYEQYFGPGTRLTVT.

This clone has just one count. The chain joins TRBV7-3 to TRBJ2-1; 11 bases line up with TRBD2. The germline V gene has CDR1 SGHTA and CDR2 FQGTGA. The CDR3 runs 16 residues. Losses at the gene ends were 5 bases for V and 5 bases for J; bases not matched to a gene: 8. CDR3: CASSLESGLADNEQFF. CDR3 nucleotides: TGTGCCAGCAGCCTAGAATCGGGACTAGCGGACAATGAGCAGTTCTTC.

This clone was detected only once. The rearrangement joins TRBV6-6 to TRBJ2-7; TRBD1 matches 8 bases. This CDR3 is built from 15 residues. V shed 5 bases, J shed 6 bases, and the junction held 12 bases outside the gene matches. The germline V gene has CDR1 MNHNY and CDR2 SVGAGI (reference sequence). In nucleotides, the CDR3 is TGTGCCAGCAGTCCTACCGCCGGGACAGGCGGCGAGCAGTACTTC. Translating it yields CASSPTAGTGGEQYF.

The chain combines TRBV27 with TRBJ2-1, with 10 nucleotides matching TRBD1. The germline V gene encodes CDR1 MNHEY and CDR2 SMNVEV (reference sequence). The junction had 9 bases not matched to a gene; V was cut back by 4 bases and J by 3 bases. The CDR3 runs 17 residues. This CDR3 reads CASSSRGGTGDYNEQFF. The CDR3 DNA reads TGTGCCAGCAGTTCGAGGGGAGGGACAGGGGACTACAATGAGCAGTTCTTC.

The rearrangement links TRBV7-2 to TRBJ1-1; maybe TRBD1 (6 bases). The ends were cut back, 7 bases at V and 4 bases at J, with 16 bases in the middle. The CDR3 has 14 residues. The V gene's germline CDR1 is SGHTA and CDR2 FQGNSA. The CDR3 here is CASTSTGAGTEAFF. The CDR3 DNA sequence: TGTGCCAGCACCTCGACAGGCGCTGGCACTGAAGCTTTCTTT.

The table lists this clone with a count of one. V usage is TRBV7-9 and J usage is TRBJ2-1; 10 bases line up with TRBD2. The CDR3 length is 17 residues. The germline CDR1 and CDR2 sequences are SEHNR and FQNEAQ (reference sequence). Unmatched junction bases numbered 10, after V lost 2 bases and J lost 6 bases. The CDR3 here is CASSLLAGVGKANEQFF. CDR3 nucleotides: TGTGCCAGCAGCTTACTAGCGGGAGTAGGTAAGGCCAATGAGCAGTTCTTC.

There are many counts of this clone. This rearrangement joins TRBV7-2 to TRBJ2-2; tentatively, D is TRBD2 (5 bases). Looked up from germline, CDR1 is SGHTA and CDR2 is FQGNSA. CDR3 length: 14 amino acids. Trimming took off 1 base at V and 2 bases at J, with 5 bases between the two ends. CDR3 bases: TGTGCCAGCAGCTTAGGGACTAACACCGGGGAGCTGTTTTTT. Translating gives CASSLGTNTGELFF.

The genes are TRBV28 and TRBJ1-5; weak D call: TRBD1 (5 bases). The V gene's germline CDR1 is MDHEN and CDR2 SYDVKM. V lost 2 bases, J lost 5 bases, and 13 bases lay in between. The CDR3 has 15 residues. The CDR3 nucleotides read TGTGCCAGCAGTTTAGTGACAGTTCTTTATCAGCCCCAGCATTTT. It codes for CASSLVTVLYQPQHF.

The V gene is TRBV30, the J gene TRBJ2-1, with 10 bases lining up with TRBD1. The V segment lost 2 bases and the J segment 4 bases; nucleotides outside the gene matches: 11. The germline V gene encodes CDR1 GTSNPN and CDR2 SVGIG (reference sequence). This CDR3 contains 17 residues. The CDR3 is CAWSLPFTGQGYNEQFF. DNA for the CDR3: TGTGCCTGGAGTTTACCATTTACGGGACAGGGGTACAATGAGCAGTTCTTC.

The chain employs TRBV5-4 and TRBJ2-2; 8 nucleotides align to TRBD2. The junction had 3 bases not matched to a gene; V was cut back by 3 bases and J by 2 bases. CDR1 and CDR2 (germline): SGHNT, YYREEE (reference sequence). This CDR3 has 15 residues. Written as DNA, the CDR3 is TGTGCCAGCAGCTATAGCGGGATAAACACCGGGGAGCTGTTTTTT. Translating it yields CASSYSGINTGELFF.

This sequence joins TRBV27 and TRBJ1-5; the D is unclear. The CDR3 has 13 amino acids. Trimming removed 6 bases from V and 7 bases from J, with 13 bases in between. Germline-derived CDR1 and CDR2 are MNHEY and SMNVEV (reference sequence). For the CDR3, the DNA is TGTGCCAGCAGCACGGTGTCCAACCAGCCCCAGCATTTT. This sequence encodes CASSTVSNQPQHF.

V and J are TRBV27 and TRBJ2-7, with 7 bases lining up with TRBD2. V was clipped by 3 bases and J by 1 base; unmatched bases: 3. The CDR3 is made up of 14 amino acids. Germline assignment: CDR1 MNHEY and CDR2 SMNVEV (reference sequence). CDR3 DNA sequence: TGTGCCAGCAGTTTGGGGGGGAGGTCCTACGAGCAGTACTTC. Protein: CASSLGGRSYEQYF.

The genes are TRBV6-1 and TRBJ2-7; the match to TRBD1 covers 7 bases. The CDR3 runs 17 residues. The germline V gene encodes CDR1 MNHNS and CDR2 SASEGT. V lost 1 base to trimming and J lost 3 bases; unmatched junction nucleotides: 12. CDR3 sequence (DNA): TGTGCCAGCAGTGAAGGTGACGGGCAGGGGGTCGTCTACGAGCAGTACTTC. It yields the protein CASSEGDGQGVVYEQYF.